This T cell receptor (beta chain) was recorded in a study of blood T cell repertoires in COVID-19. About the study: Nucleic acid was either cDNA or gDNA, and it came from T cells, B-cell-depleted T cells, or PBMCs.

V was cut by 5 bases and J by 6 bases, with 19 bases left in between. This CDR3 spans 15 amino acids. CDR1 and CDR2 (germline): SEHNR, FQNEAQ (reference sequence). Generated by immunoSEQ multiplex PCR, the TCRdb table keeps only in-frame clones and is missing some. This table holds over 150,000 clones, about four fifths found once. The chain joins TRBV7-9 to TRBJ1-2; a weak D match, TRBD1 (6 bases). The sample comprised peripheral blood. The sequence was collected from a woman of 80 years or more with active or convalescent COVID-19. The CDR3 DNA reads TGTGCCAGCAGCCCTGCCTTAACAGGGTTAGATGGCTACACCTTC. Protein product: CASSPALTGLDGYTF.